This is a list of T cell receptor beta chains from one sample in a study of T cell repertoires in cytomegalovirus infection. From the reads, TCRdb called clonotypes with MiXCR, one entry per CDR3 protein. The data hold more than 400,000 distinct CDR3 sequences, with approximately 26% observed a single time. The source material was PBMCs. The receptors derive from a human donor in good health (CMV status not recorded). Some clones in this sample may be carry-over from other donors' samples. Each CDR3 is given with its conserved first and last residue. D genes are given only for firm matches. Not all rows give a size; the values are once, few, many and, for expanded clones, a class.

many TRBJ2-5 TRBD1 TRBV7-2 CASSSTGAWETQYF TGTGCCAGCAGCTCAACAGGGGCATGGGAGACCCAGTACTTC
- TRBJ2-5 TRBD1 TRBV4-1 CASSQDLGTAGETQYF TGCGCCAGCAGCCAAGATCTTGGGACAGCTGGGGAGACCCAGTACTTC
few TRBJ1-1 - TRBV28 CASSVARGPIGAEAFF TGTGCCAGCAGCGTCGCCAGAGGACCTATTGGCGCTGAAGCTTTCTTT
few TRBJ2-1 TRBD1 TRBV7-4 CAGYRTGGNNEQFF TGTGCCGGGTACAGGACAGGGGGTAACAATGAGCAGTTCTTC
few TRBJ2-3 - TRBV11-3 CASSTGQARGDTQYF TGTGCCAGCAGCACAGGACAGGCGCGGGGAGATACGCAGTATTTT
- TRBJ2-5 - TRBV28 CASSSPGVAETQYF TGTGCCAGCAGTTCACCAGGGGTCGCAGAGACCCAGTACTTC
many TRBJ1-5 - TRBV6-5 CASSYSLYSNQPQHF TGTGCCAGCAGTTACTCGCTGTATAGCAATCAGCCCCAGCATTTT
- TRBJ2-1 - TRBV6-5 CASSYSSGLTYNEQFF TGTGCCAGCAGTTACAGCTCCGGGCTGACCTACAATGAGCAGTTCTTC
few TRBJ1-1 - TRBV19 CASSISYGNTEAFF TGTGCCAGTAGTATCTCCTACGGTAACACTGAAGCTTTCTTT
few TRBJ2-7 TRBD1 TRBV7-2 CASSSRTGRNGYEQYF TGTGCCAGCAGCTCCAGGACAGGGCGTAACGGCTACGAGCAGTACTTC
- TRBJ2-1 - TRBV19 CASSINVGAYNEQFF TGTGCCAGTAGTATCAATGTAGGGGCCTACAATGAGCAGTTCTTC
- TRBJ2-1 - TRBV9 CASSVASAYLGAEQFF TGTGCCAGCAGCGTAGCTAGCGCCTATTTGGGGGCTGAGCAGTTCTTC
few TRBJ1-2 - TRBV18 CASSPPGGYGYTF TGTGCCAGCTCACCACCTGGAGGCTATGGCTACACCTTC
- TRBJ2-2 TRBD2 TRBV6-5 CASRREGYTGELFF TGTGCCAGCAGACGGGAGGGTTACACCGGGGAGCTGTTTTTT
- TRBJ2-3 - TRBV13 CASSPPTSSTDTQYF TGTGCCAGCAGCCCCCCTACTTCTAGCACAGATACGCAGTATTTT
- TRBJ1-5 - TRBV4-3 CASSQDRYSNQPQHF TGCGCCAGCAGCCAAGATCGATATAGCAATCAGCCCCAGCATTTT
many TRBJ1-2 - TRBV7-2 CASSSPSARGTYGYTF TGTGCCAGCAGCTCCCCCAGTGCCAGGGGCACCTATGGCTACACCTTC
few TRBJ2-5 - TRBV7-2 CASSLSGGGVGETQYF TGTGCCAGCAGCTTATCCGGAGGGGGCGTTGGGGAGACCCAGTACTTC
- TRBJ1-2 - TRBV20-1 CSARSPDGGKNYGYTF TGCAGTGCTAGAAGCCCAGACGGTGGAAAGAACTATGGCTACACCTTC
few TRBJ2-1 TRBD2 TRBV12-3/TRBV12-4 CASRSSGSTEQFF TGTGCCAGCCGCTCTAGCGGGAGCACTGAGCAGTTCTTC
few TRBJ2-1 TRBD2 TRBV7-9 CASSLSGLAGYGQFF TGTGCCAGCAGCTTGTCTGGACTAGCGGGATACGGGCAGTTCTTC
few TRBJ2-1 TRBD2 TRBV2 CASSEFGLAGGRDEQFF TGTGCCAGCAGTGAGTTTGGACTAGCGGGAGGAAGGGATGAGCAGTTCTTC
many TRBJ2-5 TRBD2 TRBV7-2 CASSLGAGAETQYF TGTGCCAGCAGCTTAGGGGCGGGAGCCGAGACCCAGTACTTC
few TRBJ2-1 - TRBV10-3 CAISESRLAGNEQFF TGTGCCATCAGTGAGTCGAGGCTAGCAGGCAATGAGCAGTTCTTC
- TRBJ2-1 - TRBV12-3/TRBV12-4 CASKWTTYNEQFF TGTGCCAGCAAATGGACAACCTACAATGAGCAGTTCTTC
- TRBJ1-1 TRBD1 TRBV29-1 CSVDRGPSTEAFF TGCAGCGTAGACAGGGGCCCGTCGACTGAAGCTTTCTTT
- TRBJ1-2 TRBD1 TRBV7-2 CASSLEGGNYYGYTF TGTGCCAGCAGCTTAGAAGGGGGCAATTACTATGGCTACACCTTC
few TRBJ1-1 - TRBV4-1 CASSGSRDTQGAFF TGCGCCAGCAGCGGAAGCCGGGACACCCAAGGGGCTTTCTTT
few TRBJ2-2 - TRBV20-1 CSAGDLAPANTGELFF TGCAGTGCTGGGGACCTAGCCCCAGCGAACACCGGGGAGCTGTTTTTT
few TRBJ2-1 TRBD1 TRBV19 CASSIGDSSYNEQFF TGTGCCAGTAGTATAGGGGACAGCTCCTACAATGAGCAGTTCTTC
- TRBJ2-7 TRBD1 TRBV19 CASSSTGTGLFRTYEQYF TGTGCCAGTAGTTCAACCGGGACAGGGCTCTTTCGTACCTACGAGCAGTACTTC
many TRBJ1-1 TRBD1 TRBV12-3/TRBV12-4 CASSRAGGTEAFF TGTGCCAGCAGTCGCGCAGGGGGCACTGAAGCTTTCTTT
few TRBJ1-2 - TRBV10-3 CAISEYKRTDIPLLSYGYTF TGTGCCATCAGTGAGTACAAAAGGACAGATATCCCCCTCCTAAGCTATGGCTACACCTTC
few TRBJ1-1 TRBD1 TRBV12-3/TRBV12-4 CASSPRRGTTEAFF TGTGCCAGCAGTCCTCGCAGGGGGACCACTGAAGCTTTCTTT
many TRBJ1-6 TRBD1 TRBV6-5 CATRDRPVSPLHF TGTGCCACCAGGGACAGACCAGTCTCACCCCTCCACTTT
- TRBJ2-1 TRBD2 TRBV2 CASIQTGLARNEQFF TGTGCCAGCATACAAACGGGACTAGCGCGGAATGAGCAGTTCTTC
- TRBJ1-1 - TRBV6-6 CASSPGQRSLNTEAFF TGTGCCAGCAGTCCCGGACAGCGCTCTTTGAACACTGAAGCTTTCTTT
- TRBJ1-2 - TRBV5-8 CASSPVRASDYGYTF TGTGCCAGCAGCCCGGTAAGGGCGAGCGACTATGGCTACACCTTC
many TRBJ2-7 TRBD2 TRBV7-2 CASSLSGLFLYEQYF TGTGCCAGCAGCCTGTCGGGACTATTCCTATACGAGCAGTACTTC
- TRBJ2-5 TRBD2 TRBV27 CASSDLSGGPETQYF TGTGCCAGCAGTGACCTTAGCGGGGGCCCAGAGACCCAGTACTTC
few TRBJ2-3 TRBD1 TRBV19 CASSIEWDRTDTQYF TGTGCCAGTAGTATAGAATGGGACAGAACGGATACGCAGTATTTT
many TRBJ2-2 - TRBV11-1 CASSRTPPGGELFF TGTGCCAGCAGCCGGACCCCACCGGGCGGGGAGCTGTTTTTT
- TRBJ2-1 TRBD2 TRBV7-7 CASSLGPGLGAYEQFF TGTGCTAGCAGCTTAGGGCCGGGACTAGGGGCGTATGAGCAGTTCTTC
few TRBJ2-6 - TRBV11-2 CASSLWGRPSSGANVLTF TGTGCCAGCAGCTTATGGGGCAGACCCAGCTCTGGGGCCAACGTCCTGACTTTC
- TRBJ1-4 TRBD1 TRBV4-2 CASSNGPGQGDEKLFF TGTGCCAGCAGCAATGGACCGGGACAGGGGGATGAAAAACTGTTTTTT
- TRBJ1-1 - TRBV20-1 CSAADSMNTEAFF TGCAGTGCTGCCGACAGCATGAACACTGAAGCTTTCTTT
- TRBJ2-7 - TRBV5-4 CASSLDTGWREQYF TGTGCCAGCAGCTTGGATACGGGCTGGCGCGAGCAGTACTTC
- TRBJ1-1 - TRBV5-4 CASSLAMGTNTEAFF TGTGCCAGCAGCTTGGCCATGGGGACGAACACTGAAGCTTTCTTT
- TRBJ2-3 - TRBV5-4 CASSFAGTYTDTQYF TGTGCCAGCAGTTTCGCTGGGACATATACAGATACGCAGTATTTT
once TRBJ1-1 - TRBV7-4 CASSLGWTSEVMNTEAFF TGTGCCAGCAGCTTAGGGTGGACCTCGGAGGTTATGAACACTGAAGCTTTCTTT
- TRBJ2-3 - TRBV5-1 CASSLHEERTDTQYF TGCGCCAGCAGCTTACACGAGGAACGCACAGATACGCAGTATTTT
many TRBJ2-5 - TRBV7-8 CASSLVREKTQYF TGTGCCAGCAGCTTAGTCAGGGAGAAGACCCAGTACTTC
- TRBJ2-7 TRBD2 TRBV7-2 CASSLEVTSGYEQYF TGTGCCAGCAGCTTAGAAGTGACTAGCGGCTACGAGCAGTACTTC
few TRBJ1-3 - TRBV7-2 CASSLDYRGTIYF TGTGCCAGCAGCTTAGACTATCGTGGCACCATATATTTT
few TRBJ2-3 TRBD1 TRBV7-2 CASGPPRTGEADTQYF TGTGCCAGCGGGCCCCCGCGGACAGGGGAAGCAGATACGCAGTATTTT